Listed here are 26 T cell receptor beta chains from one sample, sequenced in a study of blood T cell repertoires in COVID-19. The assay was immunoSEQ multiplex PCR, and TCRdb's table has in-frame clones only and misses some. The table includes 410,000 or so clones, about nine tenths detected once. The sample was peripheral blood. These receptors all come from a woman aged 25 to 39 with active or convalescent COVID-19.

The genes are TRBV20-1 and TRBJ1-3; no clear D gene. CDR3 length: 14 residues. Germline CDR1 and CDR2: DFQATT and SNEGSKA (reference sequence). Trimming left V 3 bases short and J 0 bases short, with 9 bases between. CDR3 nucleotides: TGCAGTGCTAGTGTTGACAACTCTGGAAACACCATATATTTT. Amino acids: CSASVDNSGNTIYF.

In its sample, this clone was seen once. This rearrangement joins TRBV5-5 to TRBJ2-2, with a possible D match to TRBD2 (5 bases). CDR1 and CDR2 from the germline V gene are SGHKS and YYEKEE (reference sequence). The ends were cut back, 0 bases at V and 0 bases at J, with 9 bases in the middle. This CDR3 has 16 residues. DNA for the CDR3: TGTGCCAGCAGCTTGGTTGGAGGACCGAACACCGGGGAGCTGTTTTTT. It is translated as CASSLVGGPNTGELFF.

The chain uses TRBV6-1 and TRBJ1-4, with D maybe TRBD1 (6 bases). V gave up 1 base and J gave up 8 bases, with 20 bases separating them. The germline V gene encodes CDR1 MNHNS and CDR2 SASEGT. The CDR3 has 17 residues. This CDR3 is CASSEVGEQGGWEKLFF. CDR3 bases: TGTGCCAGCAGTGAAGTGGGGGAACAGGGCGGCTGGGAAAAACTGTTTTTT.

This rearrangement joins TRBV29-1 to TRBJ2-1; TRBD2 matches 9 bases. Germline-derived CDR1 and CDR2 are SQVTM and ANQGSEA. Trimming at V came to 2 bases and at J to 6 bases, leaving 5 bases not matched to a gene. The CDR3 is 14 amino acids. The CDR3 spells CSVEPLAGSNEQFF. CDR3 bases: TGCAGCGTTGAACCCCTAGCGGGGAGCAATGAGCAGTTCTTC.

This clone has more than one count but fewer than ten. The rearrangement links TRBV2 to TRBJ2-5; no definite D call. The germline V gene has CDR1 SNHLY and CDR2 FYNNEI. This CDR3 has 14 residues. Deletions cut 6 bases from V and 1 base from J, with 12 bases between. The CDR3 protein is CASRLTEIQETQYF. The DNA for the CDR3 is TGTGCCAGCAGGTTAACAGAGATCCAAGAGACCCAGTACTTC.

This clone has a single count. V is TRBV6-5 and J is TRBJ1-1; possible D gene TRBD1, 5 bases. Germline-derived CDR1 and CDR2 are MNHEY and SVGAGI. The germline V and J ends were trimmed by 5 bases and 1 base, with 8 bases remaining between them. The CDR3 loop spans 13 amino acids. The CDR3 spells CASSRTKNTEAFF. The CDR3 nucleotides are TGTGCCAGCAGTAGGACAAAGAACACTGAAGCTTTCTTT.

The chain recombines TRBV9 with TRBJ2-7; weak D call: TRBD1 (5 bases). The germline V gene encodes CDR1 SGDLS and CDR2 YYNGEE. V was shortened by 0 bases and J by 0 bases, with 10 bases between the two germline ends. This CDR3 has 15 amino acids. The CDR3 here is CASSVAGQGSYEQYF. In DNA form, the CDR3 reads TGTGCCAGCAGCGTAGCTGGGCAGGGCTCCTACGAGCAGTACTTC.

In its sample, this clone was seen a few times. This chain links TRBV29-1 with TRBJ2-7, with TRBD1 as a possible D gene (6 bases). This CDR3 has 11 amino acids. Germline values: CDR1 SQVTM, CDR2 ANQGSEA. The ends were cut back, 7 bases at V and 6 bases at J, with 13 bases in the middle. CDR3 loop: CSGQQGSEQYF. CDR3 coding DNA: TGCAGCGGCCAACAGGGAAGCGAGCAGTACTTC.

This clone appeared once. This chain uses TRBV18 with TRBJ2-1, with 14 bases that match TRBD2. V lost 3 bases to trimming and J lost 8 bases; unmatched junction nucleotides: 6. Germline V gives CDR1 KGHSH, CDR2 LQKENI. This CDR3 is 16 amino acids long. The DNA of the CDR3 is TGTGCCAGCTCACCGACTAGCGGGGGGGGATTCGATGAGCAGTTCTTC. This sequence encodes CASSPTSGGGFDEQFF.

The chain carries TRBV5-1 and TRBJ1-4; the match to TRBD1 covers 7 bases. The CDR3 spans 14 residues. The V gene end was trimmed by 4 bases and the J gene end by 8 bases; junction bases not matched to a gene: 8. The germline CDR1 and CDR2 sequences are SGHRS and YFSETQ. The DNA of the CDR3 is TGCGCCAGCAGCCACCAGGGGGATGGAGAAAAACTGTTTTTT. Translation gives CASSHQGDGEKLFF.

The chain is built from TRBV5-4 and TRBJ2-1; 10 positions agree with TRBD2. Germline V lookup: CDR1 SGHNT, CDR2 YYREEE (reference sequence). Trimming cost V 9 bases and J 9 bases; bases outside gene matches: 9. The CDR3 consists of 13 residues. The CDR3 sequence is CAIRSGGAGEQFF. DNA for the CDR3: TGTGCCATACGCAGCGGGGGGGCCGGTGAGCAGTTCTTC.

The CDR3 DNA sequence: TGCGCCAGCAGTTTCGAGATTCGGGGTTCCTACAATGAGCAGTTCTTC. Encoded protein: CASSFEIRGSYNEQFF. The chain is built from TRBV5-1 and TRBJ2-1, with D possibly TRBD2 on 5 matching bases. Trimming shortened V by 5 bases and J by 1 base, and 16 bases separated the two germline ends. Germline V gene lookup returns CDR1 SGHRS and CDR2 YFSETQ. The CDR3 spans 16 residues.

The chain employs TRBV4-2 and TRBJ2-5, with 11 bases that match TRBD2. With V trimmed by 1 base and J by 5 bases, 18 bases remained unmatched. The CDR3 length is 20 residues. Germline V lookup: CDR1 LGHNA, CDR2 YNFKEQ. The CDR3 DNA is TGTGCCAGCAGCCAAGGCCGGGCTAGCGGGGGGCTACACGTCCTGGAGACCCAGTACTTC. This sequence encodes CASSQGRASGGLHVLETQYF.

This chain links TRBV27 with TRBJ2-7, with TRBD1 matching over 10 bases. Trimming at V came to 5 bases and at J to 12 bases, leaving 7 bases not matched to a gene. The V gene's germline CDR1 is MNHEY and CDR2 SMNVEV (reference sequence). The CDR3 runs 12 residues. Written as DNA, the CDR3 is TGTGCCAGCAGTATTGACAGGGGGCAATGGTACTTC. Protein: CASSIDRGQWYF.

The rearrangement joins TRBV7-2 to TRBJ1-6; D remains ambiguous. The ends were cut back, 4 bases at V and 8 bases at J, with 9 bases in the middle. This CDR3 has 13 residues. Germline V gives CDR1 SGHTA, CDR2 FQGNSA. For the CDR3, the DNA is TGTGCCAGCAGCTCCTACAGTGATTCACCCCTCCACTTT. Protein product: CASSSYSDSPLHF. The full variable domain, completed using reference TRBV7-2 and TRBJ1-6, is GAGVSQSPSNKVTEKGKDVELRCDPISGHTALYWYRQSLGQGLEFLIYFQGNSAPDKSGLPSDRFSAERTGGSVSTLTIQRTQQEDSAVYLCASSSYSDSPLHFGNGTRLTVT.

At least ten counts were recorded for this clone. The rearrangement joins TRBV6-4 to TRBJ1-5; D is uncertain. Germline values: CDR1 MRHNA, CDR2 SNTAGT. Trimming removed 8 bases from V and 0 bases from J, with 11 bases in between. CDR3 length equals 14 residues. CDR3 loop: CASSAGSSNQPQHF. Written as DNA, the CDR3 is TGTGCCAGCTCCGCCGGGAGTAGCAATCAGCCCCAGCATTTT.

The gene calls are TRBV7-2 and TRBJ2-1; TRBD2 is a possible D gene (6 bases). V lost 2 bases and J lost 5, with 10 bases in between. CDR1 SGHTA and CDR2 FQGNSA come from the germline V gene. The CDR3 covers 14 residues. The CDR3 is CASSLRLGNNEQFF. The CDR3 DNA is TGTGCCAGCAGCTTACGACTAGGTAACAATGAGCAGTTCTTC.

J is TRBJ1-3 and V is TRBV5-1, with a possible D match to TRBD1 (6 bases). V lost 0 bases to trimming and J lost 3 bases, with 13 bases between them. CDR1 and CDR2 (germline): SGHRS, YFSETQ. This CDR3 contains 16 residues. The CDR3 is CASSLGTEVFGNTIYF. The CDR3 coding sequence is TGCGCCAGCAGCTTGGGGACAGAGGTTTTTGGAAACACCATATATTTT.

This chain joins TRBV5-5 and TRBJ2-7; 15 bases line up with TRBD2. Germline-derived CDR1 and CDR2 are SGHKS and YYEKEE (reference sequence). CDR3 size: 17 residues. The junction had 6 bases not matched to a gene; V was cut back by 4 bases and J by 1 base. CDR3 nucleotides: TGTGCCAGCAGCCCGGGACTAGCGGGGGGCTTATCCTACGAGCAGTACTTC. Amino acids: CASSPGLAGGLSYEQYF.

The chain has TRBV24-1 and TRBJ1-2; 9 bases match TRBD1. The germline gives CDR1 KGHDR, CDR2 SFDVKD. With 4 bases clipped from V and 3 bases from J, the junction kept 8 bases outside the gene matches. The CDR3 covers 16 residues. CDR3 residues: CATSDPRDRVDYGYTF. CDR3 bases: TGTGCCACCAGTGACCCGAGGGACAGGGTGGACTATGGCTACACCTTC.

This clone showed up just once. Here the CDR3 reads CASRDTGLMGNQPQHF. In DNA form, the CDR3 reads TGTGCCAGTAGGGATACAGGGCTAATGGGCAATCAGCCCCAGCATTTT. V usage is TRBV19 and J usage is TRBJ1-5; possibly TRBD1 for D (6 bases). CDR3 length: 16 amino acids. V was shortened by 6 bases and J by 2 bases, with 17 bases between the two germline ends. Germline CDR1 is LNHDA and CDR2 is SQIVND (reference sequence).

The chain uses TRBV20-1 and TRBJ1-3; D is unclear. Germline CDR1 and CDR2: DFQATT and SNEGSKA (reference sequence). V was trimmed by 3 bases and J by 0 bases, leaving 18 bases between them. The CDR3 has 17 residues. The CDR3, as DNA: TGCAGTGCTAGTCTCCCCAGGCTTCTAAACTCTGGAAACACCATATATTTT. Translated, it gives CSASLPRLLNSGNTIYF.

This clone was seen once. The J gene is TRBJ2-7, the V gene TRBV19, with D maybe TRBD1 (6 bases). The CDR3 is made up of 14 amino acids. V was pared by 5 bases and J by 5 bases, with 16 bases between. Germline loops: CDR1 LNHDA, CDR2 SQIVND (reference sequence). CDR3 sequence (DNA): TGTGCCAGTAGTGCACAGGGACCCCCGGACGAGCAGTACTTC. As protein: CASSAQGPPDEQYF.

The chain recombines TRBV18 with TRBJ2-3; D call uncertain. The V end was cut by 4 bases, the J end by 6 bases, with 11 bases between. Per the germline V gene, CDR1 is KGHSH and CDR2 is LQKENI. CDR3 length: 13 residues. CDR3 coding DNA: TGTGCCAGCTCACAAGAATACAGTGATACGCAGTATTTT. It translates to CASSQEYSDTQYF.

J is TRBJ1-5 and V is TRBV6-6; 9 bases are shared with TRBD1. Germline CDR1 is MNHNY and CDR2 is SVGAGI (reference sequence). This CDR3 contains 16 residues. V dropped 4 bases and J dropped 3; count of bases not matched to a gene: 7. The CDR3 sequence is CASSSTGTGNNQPQHF. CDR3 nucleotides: TGTGCCAGCAGTTCCACCGGGACAGGGAACAATCAGCCCCAGCATTTT.

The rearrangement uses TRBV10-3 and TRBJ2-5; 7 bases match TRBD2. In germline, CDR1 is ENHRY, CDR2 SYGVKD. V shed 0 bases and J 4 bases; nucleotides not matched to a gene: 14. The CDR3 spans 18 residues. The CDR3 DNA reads TGTGCCATCAGTGAGTCGATCGCCGAGGGGAGGGCCCCAGAGACCCAGTACTTC. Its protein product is CAISESIAEGRAPETQYF.